The 19 T cell receptor beta chains reported below all come from one sample, sequenced in a study of blood T cell repertoires in COVID-19. The assay was immunoSEQ multiplex PCR, and TCRdb's table has in-frame clones only and misses some. Found here are around 140,000 clones, approximately 88% of them singletons; the top ten hold about a tenth. Material for sequencing was peripheral blood. The receptors were gathered from a man in his forties or fifties with acute or convalescent COVID-19.

V gene TRBV13 combines with J gene TRBJ2-1; 12 bases line up with TRBD2. With 4 bases clipped from V and 5 bases from J, the junction kept 6 bases outside the gene matches. From germline, CDR1 is PRHDT and CDR2 FYEKMQ (reference sequence). CDR3 length: 16 residues. The CDR3 DNA follows: TGTGCCAGCAGCTCCCGTCGGACTAGCGGGAACAATGAGCAGTTCTTC. This codes for CASSSRRTSGNNEQFF.

This clone was recorded a few times. The gene calls are TRBV9 and TRBJ1-1; no clear D. Trimming left V 3 bases short and J 7 bases short, with 13 bases between. The CDR3 has 13 amino acids. Germline V gene lookup returns CDR1 SGDLS and CDR2 YYNGEE. Here the CDR3 DNA reads TGTGCCAGCAGCGGAATAGTACAGAATGAAGCTTTCTTT. As protein: CASSGIVQNEAFF.

The genes are TRBV28 and TRBJ1-4, with D perhaps matching TRBD1 (6 bases). Trimming cost V 2 bases and J 7 bases, with 14 bases left between them. Germline loops: CDR1 MDHEN, CDR2 SYDVKM. The CDR3 covers 15 residues. The CDR3 DNA reads as TGTGCCAGCAGTTTAGGAGGGGAGGGGGGTGAAAAACTGTTTTTT. Its translation is CASSLGGEGGEKLFF.

This clone was observed a single time. The V and J genes are TRBV28 and TRBJ1-5; 10 bases align to TRBD1. The CDR3 is 15 amino acids. The germline gives CDR1 MDHEN, CDR2 SYDVKM. The V segment lost 6 bases and the J segment 4 bases; nucleotides outside the gene matches: 6. CDR3 loop: CASSLTGGMNQPQHF. CDR3 bases: TGTGCCAGCAGCCTGACAGGGGGCATGAATCAGCCCCAGCATTTT.

The DNA for the CDR3 is TGCGCCAGCAGCCTCAATCCCCGGACAGGGGGCGAAGAGCAGTTCTTC. Translation gives CASSLNPRTGGEEQFF. V and J are TRBV5-1 and TRBJ2-1; 11 positions agree with TRBD1. J gave up 10 bases and V 4 bases, and 13 bases lay outside the gene matches. The CDR3 runs 16 residues. Looked up from germline, CDR1 is SGHRS and CDR2 is YFSETQ.

This rearrangement joins TRBV5-1 to TRBJ2-5; 11 bases align to TRBD2. The CDR3 is 17 residues long. Germline V lookup: CDR1 SGHRS, CDR2 YFSETQ. V shed 0 bases, J shed 4 bases, and the junction held 8 bases outside the gene matches. The chain's CDR3 is CASSLDIAGGPLETQYF. Written as DNA, the CDR3 is TGCGCCAGCAGCTTGGATATAGCGGGGGGGCCATTAGAGACCCAGTACTTC. Filled out from reference TRBV5-1 and TRBJ2-5, the complete variable domain reads KAGVTQTPRYLIKTRGQQVTLSCSPISGHRSVSWYQQTPGQGLQFLFEYFSETQRNKGNFPGRFSGRQFSNSRSEMNVSTLELGDSALYLCASSLDIAGGPLETQYFGPGTRLLVL.

This clone has just one count. V is TRBV9 and J is TRBJ2-2, with TRBD2 matching 10 bases. V shed 5 bases, J shed 6 bases, and the junction held 1 base outside the gene matches. The germline V gene has CDR1 SGDLS and CDR2 YYNGEE. This CDR3 has 13 residues. Written as DNA, the CDR3 is TGTGCCAGCAGGGGACTAGCGTCCGGGGAGCTGTTTTTT. Amino acid sequence: CASRGLASGELFF.

This chain connects TRBV5-1 to TRBJ1-1; TRBD1 agrees at 10 bases. The ends lost 0 bases at V and 11 bases at J; junction bases unmatched: 10. Looked up from germline, CDR1 is SGHRS and CDR2 is YFSETQ. There are 15 residues in the CDR3. The CDR3 coding sequence is TGCGCCAGCAGCTTGGAGAGGGACAGGGGCGCTTCGGCTTTCTTT. It translates to CASSLERDRGASAFF.

J is TRBJ1-1 and V is TRBV5-1, with D possibly being TRBD1 (5 bases). The CDR3 covers 14 residues. Germline V gene sequence: CDR1 SGHRS, CDR2 YFSETQ. Trimming shortened V by 2 bases and J by 0 bases, and 8 bases separated the two germline ends. The CDR3 DNA sequence: TGCGCCAGCAGCTTAACAGGTTTGAACACTGAAGCTTTCTTT. It is translated as CASSLTGLNTEAFF.

The rearrangement uses TRBV6-2 or TRBV6-3 and TRBJ2-5; D gene uncertain. There are 16 residues in the CDR3. The V end was cut by 0 bases, the J end by 1 base, with 12 bases between. CDR1 is MNHEY and CDR2 is SVGEGT in the germline V gene. In DNA form, the CDR3 reads TGTGCCAGCAGTTACTCAATTGGCAGTGTCCAAGAGACCCAGTACTTC. As protein: CASSYSIGSVQETQYF.

The chain uses TRBV7-6 and TRBJ2-7; TRBD2 agrees at 9 bases. Germline V lookup: CDR1 SGHVS, CDR2 FNYEAQ. The CDR3 runs 15 residues. Germline trimming cut 5 bases from V and 2 bases from J; bases unmatched to any gene: 7. The chain's CDR3 is CASSPLAGSTYEQYF. The CDR3 DNA follows: TGTGCCAGCAGCCCACTAGCGGGTTCCACCTACGAGCAGTACTTC.

The chain has TRBV19 and TRBJ1-3, with D possibly being TRBD1 (5 bases). The CDR3 has 16 amino acids. V lost 4 bases to trimming and J lost 0 bases, with 13 bases between them. The germline V gene has CDR1 LNHDA and CDR2 SQIVND (reference sequence). The CDR3 DNA reads as TGTGCCAGTAGTAGGAGGGACTCGAGCTCTGGAAACACCATATATTTT. Translating it yields CASSRRDSSSGNTIYF.

This clone has only a few counts. The V and J genes are TRBV5-1 and TRBJ1-1, with 11 bases fitting TRBD1. The V and J ends lost 4 bases and 1 base, in that order; junction bases with no gene match: 3. Germline V gene data show CDR1 as SGHRS and CDR2 as YFSETQ. The length of the CDR3 is 15 residues. CDR3 loop: CASSPGQGANTEAFF. CDR3 in DNA: TGCGCCAGCAGCCCCGGACAGGGGGCGAACACTGAAGCTTTCTTT.

The CDR3 is CASSLPTVHTEAFF. For the CDR3, the DNA is TGTGCCAGCAGTTTACCGACAGTACACACTGAAGCTTTCTTT. The chain employs TRBV28 and TRBJ1-1; tentatively, D is TRBD1 (5 bases). Germline V CDR1 and CDR2: MDHEN, SYDVKM. The CDR3 length is 14 residues. The germline V and J ends were trimmed by 2 bases and 3 bases, with 10 bases remaining between them.

The chain carries TRBV10-2 and TRBJ1-1; weak D call: TRBD1 (5 bases). Per the germline V gene, CDR1 is WSHSY and CDR2 is SAAADI. The CDR3 sequence is 14 residues long. Trimming removed 6 bases from V and 6 bases from J, with 17 bases in between. The CDR3 DNA is TGCGCCAGCAGGGGTCAGGGTATATCGTCTGAAGCTTTCTTT. It yields the protein CASRGQGISSEAFF.

The CDR3 protein is CASSDLAGGSDEQFF. The CDR3 DNA reads as TGCGCCAGCAGTGATTTAGCGGGAGGTAGCGATGAGCAGTTCTTC. The V and J genes are TRBV10-1 and TRBJ2-1; 10 positions agree with TRBD2. The CDR3 consists of 15 residues. Germline V gene sequence: CDR1 WNHNN, CDR2 SYGVQD (reference sequence). With 3 bases clipped from V and 8 bases from J, the junction kept 7 bases outside the gene matches.

The V and J genes are TRBV5-1 and TRBJ2-7, with 7 positions matching TRBD2. V gave up 8 bases and J gave up 0 bases; unmatched junction bases: 14. Germline V gene data show CDR1 as SGHRS and CDR2 as YFSETQ. The CDR3 consists of 16 residues. In DNA, the CDR3 is TGCGCCAGTACCCCGGGGCTAGCGGTTAGCTCCTACGAGCAGTACTTC. This gives the protein CASTPGLAVSSYEQYF.

The V call is TRBV5-1, the J call TRBJ2-1; D might be TRBD1 (6 bases). Deletions cut 5 bases from V and 6 bases from J, with 21 bases between. The CDR3 contains 16 residues. Looked up from germline, CDR1 is SGHRS and CDR2 is YFSETQ. The CDR3 DNA reads as TGCGCCAGCAGTCACCAGACCACAGGGAGAGGCAATGAGCAGTTCTTC. It codes for CASSHQTTGRGNEQFF.

The chain joins TRBV2 to TRBJ1-1; D uncertain. V was shortened by 5 bases and J by 4 bases, with 17 bases between the two germline ends. The CDR3 has 15 residues. Germline loops: CDR1 SNHLY, CDR2 FYNNEI. CDR3 protein: CASSLNRGAGTEAFF. The CDR3 region has the DNA TGTGCCAGCAGTCTTAATCGGGGAGCTGGCACTGAAGCTTTCTTT.